The following is a T cell receptor beta chain sequence with its context. Its antigen is not known. This sample is drawn from a study of cytotoxic CD8 clonotypes in ibrutinib-treated CLL. Study-wide points: Sampling times differed between sustained-remission and progressing patients.

The CDR3 runs 15 residues. The V gene end was trimmed by 8 bases and the J gene end by 2 bases; junction bases not matched to a gene: 8. Germline CDR1 reads MGHDK; CDR2 reads SYGVNS. Sequencing used immunoSEQ multiplex PCR; TCRdb keeps in-frame clones, though not all of them. The data hold fewer than 400,000 clones, with over 55% observed a single time. The receptor's source is a human donor with chronic lymphocytic leukemia. Sequencing used PBMCs, obtained after 36 months of ibrutinib treatment. V is TRBV25-1 and J is TRBJ2-3; the match to TRBD1 covers 9 bases. The CDR3 DNA follows: TGTGCCAGCGGGGGACAGGGTCTAAACACAGATACGCAGTATTTT. This encodes CASGGQGLNTDTQYF.